Below, 9 T cell receptor beta chains from the same sample are listed, as sequenced in a study of control samples from healthy donors and cancer patients. Clones were sequenced by immunoSEQ multiplex PCR, and TCRdb holds only the in-frame ones, with some missing. The table records about 75,000 clones, 84% of them present only once. Sequencing input: blood. The receptors originated from a man in his fifties or sixties in good health.

The chain recombines TRBV20-1 with TRBJ2-3, with no clear D. V was shortened by 1 base and J by 5 bases, with 4 bases between the two germline ends. The germline V gene has CDR1 DFQATT and CDR2 SNEGSKA (reference sequence). CDR3 size: 11 residues. CDR3 amino acids: CSARVVDTQYF. CDR3 nucleotides: TGCAGTGCTAGAGTAGTAGATACGCAGTATTTT.

This clone showed up just a few times. The V call is TRBV11-3, the J call TRBJ2-1, with 8 bases aligning to TRBD2. The CDR3 consists of 15 residues. With 5 bases clipped from V and 1 base from J, the junction kept 4 bases outside the gene matches. Germline V CDR1 and CDR2: SGHNT, YENEEA. CDR3 residues: CASSPSGSSYNEQFF. The CDR3 region has the DNA TGTGCCAGCAGCCCCAGCGGGAGTTCCTACAATGAGCAGTTCTTC.

The chain uses TRBV6-1 and TRBJ2-7; 7 bases are a match to TRBD2. The CDR3 sequence is 20 residues long. Germline assignment: CDR1 MNHNS and CDR2 SASEGT. Germline trimming cut 0 bases from V and 0 bases from J; bases unmatched to any gene: 17. The CDR3 reads CASSEAPNVAGVTTSYEQYF. Written as DNA, the CDR3 is TGTGCCAGCAGTGAAGCCCCAAACGTTGCGGGAGTTACCACCTCCTACGAGCAGTACTTC.

The chain uses TRBV11-3 and TRBJ2-1; 7 nucleotides align to TRBD2. V gave up 3 bases and J gave up 10 bases; unmatched junction bases: 3. CDR1 SGHNT and CDR2 YENEEA come from the germline V gene. The length of the CDR3 is 12 residues. Here the CDR3 DNA reads TGTGCCAGCAGCTTTGCGGGAGACGAGCAGTTCTTC. Protein sequence: CASSFAGDEQFF.

The chain carries TRBV23-1 and TRBJ2-1; TRBD2 is a possible D gene (6 bases). TRBV23-1 is classed as an ORF, of uncertain function. The CDR3 is made up of 15 amino acids. Trimming stripped 3 bases from V and 4 bases from J, with 13 bases between. Here the CDR3 reads CASSHYGSKYNEQFF. The DNA for the CDR3 is TGCGCCAGCAGTCATTACGGGAGTAAATACAATGAGCAGTTCTTC.

The chain uses TRBV7-2 and TRBJ2-1, with a tentative D call TRBD2 (6 bases). Trimming removed 4 bases at V and 8 bases at J, with 18 bases between. CDR3 size: 15 residues. CDR1 and CDR2 from the germline V gene are SGHTA and FQGNSA. The chain's CDR3 is CASSSTSSLGDEQFF. The CDR3 coding sequence is TGTGCCAGCAGCTCTACTAGCTCCCTGGGGGATGAGCAGTTCTTC.

The chain has TRBV2 and TRBJ1-5; no reliable D call. CDR1 SNHLY and CDR2 FYNNEI come from the germline V gene. The CDR3 runs to 11 residues. Deletions cut 6 bases from V and 6 bases from J, with 6 bases between. The CDR3 nucleotides are TGTGCCAGCAGGCTAACTCAGCCCCAGCATTTT. Its translation: CASRLTQPQHF.

At least ten counts were recorded for this clone. This chain connects TRBV11-3 to TRBJ2-1, with D possibly being TRBD2 (5 bases). The V end lost 4 bases, the J end lost 12 bases, and 13 bases lay between the germline ends. Germline V gene lookup returns CDR1 SGHNT and CDR2 YENEEA. CDR3 length: 12 residues. CDR3 DNA sequence: TGTGCCAGCAGCTCCAGCGGCGGTACGCAGTTCTTC. Its translation is CASSSSGGTQFF.

This sequence joins TRBV19 and TRBJ2-7; unclear D gene. Trimming took 6 bases from V and 5 from J, leaving 8 bases between them. This CDR3 contains 11 residues. The germline CDR1 and CDR2 sequences are LNHDA and SQIVND (reference sequence). The CDR3 here is CASSVDHEQYF. In nucleotides, the CDR3 is TGTGCCAGTAGCGTGGACCACGAGCAGTACTTC.